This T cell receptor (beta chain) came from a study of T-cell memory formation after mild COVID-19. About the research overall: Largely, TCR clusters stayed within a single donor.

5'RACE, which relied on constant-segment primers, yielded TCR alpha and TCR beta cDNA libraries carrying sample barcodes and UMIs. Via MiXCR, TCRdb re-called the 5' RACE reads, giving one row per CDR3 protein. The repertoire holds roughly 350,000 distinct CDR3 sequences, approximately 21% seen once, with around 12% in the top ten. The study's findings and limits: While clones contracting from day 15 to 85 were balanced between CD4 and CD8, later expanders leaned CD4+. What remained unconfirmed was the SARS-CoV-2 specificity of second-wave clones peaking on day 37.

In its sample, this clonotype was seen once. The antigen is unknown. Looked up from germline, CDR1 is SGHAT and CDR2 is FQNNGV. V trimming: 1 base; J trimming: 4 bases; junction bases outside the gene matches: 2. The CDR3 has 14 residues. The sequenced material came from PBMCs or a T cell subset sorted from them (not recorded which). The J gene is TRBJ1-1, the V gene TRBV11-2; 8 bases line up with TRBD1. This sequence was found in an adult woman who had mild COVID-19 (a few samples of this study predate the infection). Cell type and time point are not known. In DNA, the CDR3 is TGTGCCAGCAGCTTAGCCGACAGGGGCACTGAAGCTTTCTTT. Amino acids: CASSLADRGTEAFF. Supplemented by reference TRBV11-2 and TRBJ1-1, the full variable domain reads EAGVAQSPRYKIIEKRQSVAFWCNPISGHATLYWYQQILGQGPKLLIQFQNNGVVDDSQLPKDRFSAERLKGVDSTLKIQPAKLEDSAVYLCASSLADRGTEAFFGQGTRLTVV.